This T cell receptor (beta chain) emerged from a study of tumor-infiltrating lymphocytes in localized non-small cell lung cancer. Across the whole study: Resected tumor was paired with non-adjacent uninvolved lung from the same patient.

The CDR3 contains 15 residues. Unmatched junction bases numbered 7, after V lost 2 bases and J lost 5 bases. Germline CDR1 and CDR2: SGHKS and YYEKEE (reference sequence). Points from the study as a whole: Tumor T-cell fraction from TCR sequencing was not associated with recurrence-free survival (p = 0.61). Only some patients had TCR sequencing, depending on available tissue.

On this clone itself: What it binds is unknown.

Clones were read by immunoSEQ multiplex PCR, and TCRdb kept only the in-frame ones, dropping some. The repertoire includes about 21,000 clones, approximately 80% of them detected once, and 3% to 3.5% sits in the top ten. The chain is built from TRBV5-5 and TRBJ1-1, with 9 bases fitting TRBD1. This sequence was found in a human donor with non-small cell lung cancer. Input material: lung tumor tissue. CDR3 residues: CASSLTGGPRTEAFF. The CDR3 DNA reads TGTGCCAGCAGCTTAACAGGGGGCCCAAGGACTGAAGCTTTCTTT.